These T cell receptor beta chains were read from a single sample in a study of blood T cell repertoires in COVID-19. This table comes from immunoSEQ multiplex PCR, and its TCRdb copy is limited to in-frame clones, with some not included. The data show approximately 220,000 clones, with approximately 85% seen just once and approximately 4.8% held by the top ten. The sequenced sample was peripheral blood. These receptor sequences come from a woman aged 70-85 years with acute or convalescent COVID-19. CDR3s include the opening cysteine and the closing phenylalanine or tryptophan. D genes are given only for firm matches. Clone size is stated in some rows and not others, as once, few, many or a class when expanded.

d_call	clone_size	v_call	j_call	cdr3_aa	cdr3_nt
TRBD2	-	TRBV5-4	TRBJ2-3	CASGSGGTDTQYF	TGTGCCAGCGGGAGCGGGGGCACAGATACGCAGTATTTT
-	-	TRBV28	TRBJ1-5	CATTGSASYQPQHF	TGTGCCACCACGGGGTCGGCTTCTTATCAGCCCCAGCATTTT
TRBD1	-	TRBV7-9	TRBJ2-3	CASSLAGQVRTDTQYF	TGTGCCAGCAGCTTGGCCGGACAGGTGCGCACAGATACGCAGTATTTT
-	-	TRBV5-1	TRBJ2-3	CASSLEGHLSTDTQYF	TGCGCCAGCAGCTTGGAAGGACACCTTTCCACAGATACGCAGTATTTT
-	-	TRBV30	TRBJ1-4	CAWSVGLNEKLFF	TGTGCCTGGAGTGTTGGCCTTAATGAAAAACTGTTTTTT
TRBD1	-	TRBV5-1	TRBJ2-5	CASRAGQGASETQYF	TGCGCCAGCAGGGCGGGACAGGGGGCTTCGGAGACCCAGTACTTC
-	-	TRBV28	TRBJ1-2	CASSLRGYGYTF	TGTGCCAGCAGTTTAAGGGGATATGGCTACACCTTC
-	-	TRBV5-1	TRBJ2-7	CASSLGQGGYEQYF	TGCGCCAGCAGCTTAGGCCAGGGGGGCTACGAGCAGTACTTC
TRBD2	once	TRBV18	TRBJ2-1	CASSPPGTSNPNEQFF	TGTGCCAGCTCACCACCTGGGACTAGTAATCCCAATGAGCAGTTCTTC
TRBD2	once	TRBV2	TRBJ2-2	CASSFLAGEDTGELFF	TGTGCCAGCAGTTTTTTAGCGGGGGAGGACACCGGGGAGCTGTTTTTT
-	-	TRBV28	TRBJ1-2	CASSSPGLGYTF	TGTGCCAGCAGTTCCCCAGGGTTAGGCTACACCTTC
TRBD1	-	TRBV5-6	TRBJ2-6	CASSLGQGALGANVLTF	TGTGCCAGCAGCTTGGGACAGGGAGCCCTCGGGGCCAACGTCCTGACTTTC
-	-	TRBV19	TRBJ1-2	CASADRTQRPYGYTF	TGTGCCAGCGCCGACAGAACCCAGAGACCCTATGGCTACACCTTC
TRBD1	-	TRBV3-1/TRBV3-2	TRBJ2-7	CASSPTGFPYEQYF	TGTGCCAGCAGCCCGACAGGGTTTCCCTACGAGCAGTACTTC
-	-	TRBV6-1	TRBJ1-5	CASSDRGNDEPQHF	TGTGCCAGCAGTGATCGGGGGAATGACGAGCCCCAGCATTTT
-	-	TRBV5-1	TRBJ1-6	CASSLGQQASPLHF	TGCGCCAGCAGCTTAGGACAGCAAGCGTCACCCCTCCACTTT
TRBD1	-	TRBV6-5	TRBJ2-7	CASRDPGQRYEQYF	TGTGCCAGCAGAGATCCGGGACAGCGCTACGAGCAGTACTTC
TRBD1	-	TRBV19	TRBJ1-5	CASTVTGGQPQHF	TGTGCCAGTACCGTGACAGGGGGGCAGCCCCAGCATTTT
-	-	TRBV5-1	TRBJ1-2	CASSVGAPSNYGYTF	TGCGCCAGCAGCGTAGGGGCACCGTCTAACTATGGCTACACCTTC
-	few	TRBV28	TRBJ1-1	CASSFFPPRGNTEAFF	TGTGCCAGCAGTTTCTTTCCCCCGAGAGGGAACACTGAAGCTTTCTTT
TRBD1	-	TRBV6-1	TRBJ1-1	CASSDQGQGNTEAFF	TGTGCCAGCAGTGATCAAGGACAGGGGAACACTGAAGCTTTCTTT
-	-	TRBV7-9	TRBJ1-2	CASSLDLDANYGYTF	TGTGCCAGCAGCTTAGACCTAGACGCTAACTATGGCTACACCTTC
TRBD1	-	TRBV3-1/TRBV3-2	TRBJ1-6	CASSRTGESPLHF	TGTGCCAGCAGCAGGACAGGGGAATCACCCCTCCACTTT
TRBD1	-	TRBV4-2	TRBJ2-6	CASSPREQGTRGANVLTF	TGTGCCAGCAGCCCTCGGGAACAGGGGACGAGGGGGGCCAACGTCCTGACTTTC
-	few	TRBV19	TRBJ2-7	CASRITSGTTYEQYF	TGTGCCAGTCGAATTACCTCCGGGACAACCTACGAGCAGTACTTC
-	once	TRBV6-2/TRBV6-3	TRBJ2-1	CASSHPVLDRGQFF	TGTGCCAGCAGCCACCCGGTGCTAGATAGAGGGCAGTTCTTC
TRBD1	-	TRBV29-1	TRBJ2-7	CSATTGGAWYEQYF	TGCAGCGCAACCACAGGGGGCGCATGGTACGAGCAGTACTTC
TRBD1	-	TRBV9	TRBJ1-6	CASSTRTGSDSPLHF	TGTGCCAGCAGCACGAGGACAGGGTCTGATTCACCCCTCCACTTT
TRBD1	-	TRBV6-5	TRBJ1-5	CASRLRDRRNQPQHF	TGTGCCAGCAGACTGAGGGACAGGAGAAATCAGCCCCAGCATTTT
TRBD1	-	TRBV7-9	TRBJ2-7	CASSLFRFGSGTGVYEQYF	TGTGCCAGCAGCTTATTCAGGTTCGGCTCCGGGACAGGGGTCTACGAGCAGTACTTC
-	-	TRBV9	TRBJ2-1	CASSQTGDFRFSYNEQFF	TGTGCCAGCAGCCAGACTGGGGACTTCCGATTCTCCTACAATGAGCAGTTCTTC
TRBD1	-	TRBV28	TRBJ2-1	CASWDRLNYNEQFF	TGTGCCAGCTGGGACAGACTAAACTACAATGAGCAGTTCTTC
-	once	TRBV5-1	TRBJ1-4	CASSLDGQLNEKLFF	TGCGCCAGCAGCTTGGACGGACAGTTAAATGAAAAACTGTTTTTT
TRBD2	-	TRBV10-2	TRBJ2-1	CASSPSGVGHNEQFF	TGCGCCAGCAGTCCCAGCGGGGTGGGGCACAATGAGCAGTTCTTC
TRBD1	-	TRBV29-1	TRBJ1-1	CSVARGRTEAFF	TGCAGCGTGGCCAGGGGGAGGACTGAAGCTTTCTTT
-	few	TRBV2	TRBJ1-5	CASSFQGINQPQHF	TGTGCCAGCAGTTTCCAGGGGATTAATCAGCCCCAGCATTTT
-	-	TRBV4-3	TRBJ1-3	CASSQAASSGNTIYF	TGCGCCAGCAGCCAAGCAGCTAGCTCTGGAAACACCATATATTTT
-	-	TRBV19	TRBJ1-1	CASSILGAMNTEAFF	TGTGCCAGTAGTATTTTGGGGGCCATGAACACTGAAGCTTTCTTT
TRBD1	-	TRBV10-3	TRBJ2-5	CATTDRVETQYF	TGTGCCACAACAGACAGGGTGGAGACCCAGTACTTC
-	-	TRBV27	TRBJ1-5	CASSLSRGSQPQHF	TGTGCCAGCAGTTTATCAAGGGGATCTCAGCCCCAGCATTTT
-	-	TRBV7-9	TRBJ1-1	CASSLSGLENTEAFF	TGTGCCAGCAGCTTAAGTGGACTAGAGAACACTGAAGCTTTCTTT
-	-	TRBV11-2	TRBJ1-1	CASSQDRLTEAFF	TGTGCCAGCAGCCAGGACAGATTAACTGAAGCTTTCTTT
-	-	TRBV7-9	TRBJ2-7	CASSRDTYEQYF	TGTGCCAGCAGCCGGGATACCTACGAGCAGTACTTC